These 22 T cell receptor beta chains originate from one sample sequenced in a study of T cell repertoires in cytomegalovirus infection. TCRdb re-analysed the reads in MiXCR, keeping a single row per CDR3 protein. The sample carries around 300,000 distinct CDR3 sequences, roughly 21% recorded once. Their antigens remain unidentified. Specimen: cultured PBMCs, collected from culture after CMV antigen stimulation. These receptors were collected from a human donor in good health (CMV status not recorded). Some clones in this sample may be carry-over from other donors' samples.

The table lists this clonotype with a few counts. The V and J genes are TRBV7-8 and TRBJ2-1; 9 nucleotides match TRBD2. With V trimmed by 5 bases and J by 7 bases, 6 bases remained unmatched. The CDR3 has 14 residues. The germline CDR1 and CDR2 sequences are SGHVS and FQNEAQ. The CDR3 is CASSRTSGPNEQFF. CDR3 in DNA: TGTGCCAGCAGCCGTACTAGCGGGCCGAATGAGCAGTTCTTC.

The V gene is TRBV9, the J gene TRBJ2-1, with 8 bases matching TRBD2. Trimming removed 0 bases from V and 12 bases from J; junction bases left unmatched: 5. From germline, CDR1 is SGDLS and CDR2 YYNGEE. This CDR3 is 13 amino acids long. This CDR3 reads CASSVVGGRPQFF. In DNA, the CDR3 is TGTGCCAGCAGCGTAGTGGGCGGGAGGCCGCAGTTCTTC.

This clonotype was observed a handful of times. This chain links TRBV28 with TRBJ1-5, with no clear D. The CDR3 has 18 residues. The V end lost 7 bases, the J end lost 1 base, and 23 bases lay between the germline ends. Germline V gene sequence: CDR1 MDHEN, CDR2 SYDVKM. In DNA, the CDR3 is TGTGCCAGCAAGTCTTTCCATGGGGATTTGATGAGCAATCAGCCCCAGCATTTT. Translating gives CASKSFHGDLMSNQPQHF. Based on the CDR3 plus reference TRBV28 and TRBJ1-5, the full variable domain is DVKVTQSSRYLVKRTGEKVFLECVQDMDHENMFWYRQDPGLGLRLIYFSYDVKMKEKGDIPEGYSVSREKKERFSLILESASTNQTSMYLCASKSFHGDLMSNQPQHFGDGTRLSIL.

The chain joins TRBV7-2 to TRBJ1-3; D is unresolved. Germline CDR1 SGHTA, CDR2 FQGNSA. The CDR3 has 12 amino acids. With 8 bases removed from V and 9 bases from J, the gap between germline ends came to 14 bases. CDR3: CASGQWAITIYF. The CDR3 region has the DNA TGTGCCAGCGGCCAGTGGGCTATCACCATATATTTT.

This chain links TRBV7-9 with TRBJ1-2, with TRBD1 matching 7 bases. Looked up from germline, CDR1 is SEHNR and CDR2 is FQNEAQ (reference sequence). This CDR3 comprises 17 residues. Losses at the gene ends were 2 bases for V and 2 bases for J; bases not matched to a gene: 11. The CDR3 sequence is CASSLSPYKTGNYGYTF. CDR3 nucleotide sequence: TGTGCCAGCAGCTTATCTCCTTATAAGACAGGGAACTATGGCTACACCTTC.

This clonotype was seen ten or more times. The chain has TRBV7-2 and TRBJ2-3; 8 bases match TRBD1. J lost 4 bases, V lost 4 bases, and 4 bases had no gene match. Germline CDR1 and CDR2: SGHTA and FQGNSA. This CDR3 spans 14 amino acids. CDR3 sequence: CASSSHRGADTQYF. Here the CDR3 DNA reads TGTGCCAGCAGCTCGCACAGGGGGGCAGATACGCAGTATTTT.

This chain uses TRBV4-3 with TRBJ1-2; TRBD1 aligns across 7 bases. Per germline, CDR1 LGHNA and CDR2 YSLEER. Trimming cost V 4 bases and J 7 bases; bases outside gene matches: 12. The CDR3 runs to 15 residues. The CDR3 here is CASSPFVGQVPGYTF. The CDR3 nucleotides are TGCGCCAGCAGCCCATTTGTCGGACAGGTTCCTGGCTACACCTTC.

The chain uses TRBV7-6 and TRBJ2-5; 7 positions match TRBD1. Looked up from germline, CDR1 is SGHVS and CDR2 is FNYEAQ. V lost 5 bases, J lost 4 bases, and 13 bases stayed unmatched. The length of the CDR3 is 16 residues. Here the CDR3 DNA reads TGTGCCAGCAGCGCCCGACAGGGCAGGTTGGGAGAGACCCAGTACTTC. As protein: CASSARQGRLGETQYF.

J is TRBJ1-5 and V is TRBV10-3; TRBD1 matches 8 bases. This CDR3 region has 16 residues. With V trimmed by 5 bases and J by 1 base, 7 bases remained unmatched. The V gene's germline CDR1 is ENHRY and CDR2 SYGVKD. CDR3 DNA sequence: TGTGCCATCAGTCCAGACAGGGGTCGGAGCAATCAGCCCCAGCATTTT. Encoded protein: CAISPDRGRSNQPQHF.

This clonotype was counted between two and nine times. The chain has TRBV7-9 and TRBJ2-1; tentatively, D is TRBD1 or TRBD2 (6 bases each). The V and J ends lost 1 base and 6 bases respectively, with 13 bases between them. Germline V lookup: CDR1 SEHNR, CDR2 FQNEAQ (reference sequence). This CDR3 comprises 15 residues. The CDR3 DNA follows: TGTGCCAGCAGCTTAGGAAGGGGGGTCGGCAATGAGCAGTTCTTC. This encodes CASSLGRGVGNEQFF.

This chain joins TRBV9 and TRBJ1-5; 9 nucleotides line up with TRBD1. The CDR3 is 15 amino acids. From germline, CDR1 is SGDLS and CDR2 YYNGEE. The V and J ends lost 2 bases and 7 bases, in that order; junction bases with no gene match: 7. Written as DNA, the CDR3 is TGTGCCAGCAGCGTCACAGGGGGCACGGTACAGCCCCAGCATTTT. Translating it yields CASSVTGGTVQPQHF. Full variable domain (outside the CDR3, taken from reference TRBV9 and TRBJ1-5): DSGVTQTPKHLITATGQRVTLRCSPRSGDLSVYWYQQSLDQGLQFLIQYYNGEERAKGNILERFSAQQFPDLHSELNLSSLELGDSALYFCASSVTGGTVQPQHFGDGTRLSIL.

The rearrangement joins TRBV6-2 or TRBV6-3 to TRBJ2-1; D gene ambiguous. This CDR3 has 13 amino acids. From germline, CDR1 is MNHEY and CDR2 SVGEGT. Trimming removed 4 bases from V and 6 bases from J, with 10 bases in between. The CDR3 DNA is TGTGCCAGCAGTTTTCAATTTCTCAATGAGCAGTTCTTC. Its protein is CASSFQFLNEQFF.

This chain connects TRBV24-1 to TRBJ2-1; 9 nucleotides agree with TRBD2. Germline CDR1 KGHDR, CDR2 SFDVKD. V lost 0 bases and J lost 5; bases outside the gene matches: 10. The CDR3 is made up of 18 amino acids. CDR3 protein: CATSDLGPMTSGHNEQFF. The DNA of the CDR3 is TGTGCCACCAGTGATTTGGGGCCCATGACTAGCGGTCACAATGAGCAGTTCTTC.

This clonotype was detected a few times. V is TRBV6-2 or TRBV6-3 and J is TRBJ2-7; D is undetermined. V lost 5 bases and J 7 bases, leaving 12 bases between the germline ends. Germline assignment: CDR1 MNHEY and CDR2 SVGEGT. CDR3 length equals 12 residues. CDR3 amino acids: CASSLQTREQYF. CDR3 sequence (DNA): TGTGCCAGCAGTCTCCAAACTCGGGAGCAGTACTTC.

J is TRBJ2-2 and V is TRBV12-3 or TRBV12-4; unclear D gene. The CDR3 contains 12 residues. The CDR3 DNA reads as TGTGTTCCGCGGCTACTCACCGGGGAGCTGTTTTTT. It is translated as CVPRLLTGELFF.

The gene calls are TRBV6-5 and TRBJ2-1; 8 positions agree with TRBD2. This CDR3 contains 17 residues. Per germline, CDR1 MNHEY and CDR2 SVGAGI. The trim removed 2 bases at V and 7 bases at J, leaving 13 bases unmatched. The CDR3 is CASSYHGSGLGQNEQFF. For the CDR3, the DNA is TGTGCCAGCAGTTACCACGGGTCGGGACTAGGTCAGAATGAGCAGTTCTTC.

This clonotype was detected ten times or more. CDR3 sequence reads: CASSIFGSPADTQYF. As DNA, the CDR3 is TGTGCCAGCAGTATCTTCGGATCCCCAGCAGATACGCAGTATTTT. The chain combines TRBV6-2 or TRBV6-3 with TRBJ2-3; unclear D gene. V lost 5 bases to trimming and J lost 4 bases, with 16 bases between them. Per germline, CDR1 MNHEY and CDR2 SVGEGT. The CDR3 loop spans 15 amino acids.

The chain is built from TRBV7-9 and TRBJ1-2; D gene ambiguous. Trimming took off 2 bases at V and 8 bases at J, with 15 bases between the two ends. The CDR3 is 14 residues long. CDR1 is SEHNR, CDR2 FQNEAQ, per germline (reference sequence). The CDR3 loop reads CASSLRPGGEGYTF. In DNA form, the CDR3 reads TGTGCCAGCAGCTTACGGCCAGGTGGAGAGGGCTACACCTTC.

A few counts support this clonotype. The J gene is TRBJ2-7, the V gene TRBV27; 13 bases map to TRBD2. Germline CDR1 is MNHEY and CDR2 is SMNVEV (reference sequence). The CDR3 runs to 18 residues. Unmatched junction bases numbered 18, after V lost 6 bases and J lost 7 bases. CDR3 DNA: TGTGCCAGCAGCCTCCAACGACCGCCAGGACTAGCGGGAGAGGAGCAGTACTTC. The encoded protein is CASSLQRPPGLAGEEQYF.

This clonotype was seen many times. The chain uses TRBV6-2 or TRBV6-3 and TRBJ2-7, with TRBD2 identical over 7 bases. CDR3 length: 13 amino acids. Germline CDR1 and CDR2: MNHEY and SVGEGT. Germline trimming cut 2 bases from V and 3 bases from J; bases unmatched to any gene: 1. The CDR3 bases are TGTGCCAGCAGTTACCGGGGGGACTACGAGCAGTACGTC. This translates into CASSYRGDYEQYV.

V is TRBV11-2 and J is TRBJ2-7; tentative D call: TRBD1 (6 bases). Trimming removed 5 bases from V and 3 bases from J, with 8 bases in between. The germline gives CDR1 SGHAT, CDR2 FQNNGV. The CDR3 contains 12 residues. The CDR3 bases are TGTGCCAGCAGCCGGACAGTCTACGAGCAGTACGTC. It translates to CASSRTVYEQYV.

This rearrangement joins TRBV2 to TRBJ2-3, with D uncertain. The length of the CDR3 is 13 residues. V lost 11 bases to trimming and J lost 2 bases, with 14 bases between them. CDR1 and CDR2 (germline): SNHLY, FYNNEI. DNA of the CDR3: TGTGCCTGTCGACTGGCGGTCACAGATACGCAGTATTTT. This gives the protein CACRLAVTDTQYF.